The 16 T cell receptor beta chains below all came from one sample that was sequenced in a study of T cell responses to AZD1222 COVID-19 vaccine. The table came from immunoSEQ multiplex PCR; TCRdb's copy has only in-frame clones and leaves some out. This sample has under 150,000 clones, with more than 85% found just once. This material consisted of peripheral blood, taken on day 0 of AZD1222 vaccination. These receptors were taken from an adult in good health.

CDR3 sequence reads: CASRRTRENTIYF. DNA for the CDR3: TGTGCCAGCAGGCGAACGAGGGAAAACACCATATATTTT. The V and J genes are TRBV28 and TRBJ1-3; no firm D call. Germline CDR1 reads MDHEN; CDR2 reads SYDVKM. The CDR3 length is 13 residues. The V end lost 6 bases, the J end lost 6 bases, and 12 bases lay between the germline ends.

The chain employs TRBV21-1 and TRBJ2-7. TRBV21-1 is given as a pseudogene. This CDR3 is built from 13 residues. The CDR3 sequence: CATPPHNSYEQYF. The DNA for the CDR3 is TGTGCCACCCCTCCGCATAACTCCTACGAGCAGTACTTC.

The chain employs TRBV5-1 and TRBJ2-7, with D unresolved. The CDR3 contains 14 residues. Germline V lookup: CDR1 SGHRS, CDR2 YFSETQ. Trimming took 0 bases from V and 1 from J, leaving 8 bases between them. The CDR3 nucleotides read TGCGCCAGCAGCTTGGATTCGGGTTCCTACGAGCAGTACTTC. Residues: CASSLDSGSYEQYF.

V is TRBV28 and J is TRBJ1-1; the D is unclear. Trimming stripped 6 bases from V and 1 base from J, with 6 bases between. This CDR3 is built from 12 residues. Germline CDR1 is MDHEN and CDR2 is SYDVKM. The CDR3 DNA sequence: TGTGCCAGCAGCCCATGGAACACTGAAGCTTTCTTT. Its protein product is CASSPWNTEAFF.

DNA for the CDR3: TGTGCCAGTAGCCCCGGAGGGACTGGAAACACCATATATTTT. Translated, it gives CASSPGGTGNTIYF. The chain carries TRBV19 and TRBJ1-3; D not certain. Trimming pared 6 bases from V and 2 bases from J, leaving 11 bases between. The CDR3 runs to 14 residues. The germline V gene encodes CDR1 LNHDA and CDR2 SQIVND (reference sequence).

The rearrangement joins TRBV6-5 to TRBJ1-2, with 9 bases identical to TRBD1. The CDR3 contains 16 residues. With 4 bases clipped from V and 5 bases from J, the junction kept 11 bases outside the gene matches. From germline, CDR1 is MNHEY and CDR2 SVGAGI. The CDR3 coding sequence is TGTGCCAGCAGTTTCGTACAGGGGGCGCGCTATTATGGCTACACCTTC. It translates to CASSFVQGARYYGYTF.

The chain has TRBV6-5 and TRBJ2-5, with 7 bases lining up with TRBD1. The V gene end was trimmed by 10 bases and the J gene end by 2 bases; junction bases not matched to a gene: 4. CDR3 size: 12 residues. Per germline, CDR1 MNHEY and CDR2 SVGAGI. For the CDR3, the DNA is TGTGCCATCGGGGACAGACAAGAGACCCAGTACTTC. It translates to CAIGDRQETQYF.

This chain connects TRBV30 to TRBJ1-1, with D perhaps TRBD1 (5 bases). With 3 bases removed from V and 3 bases from J, the gap between germline ends came to 23 bases. Germline values: CDR1 GTSNPN, CDR2 SVGIG (reference sequence). The CDR3 is 17 residues long. Here the CDR3 DNA reads TGTGCCTGGAGAATCGCCAAGGGGTTCCCCACTTACACTGAAGCTTTCTTT. Translation: CAWRIAKGFPTYTEAFF.

This clone was found once. This chain links TRBV4-2 with TRBJ1-5; 7 nucleotides agree with TRBD1. V lost 4 bases, J lost 9 bases, and 12 bases stayed unmatched. This CDR3 comprises 15 residues. In germline, CDR1 is LGHNA, CDR2 YNFKEQ. Written as DNA, the CDR3 is TGTGCCAGCAGCCTCGTAATAGGGGGCGCGTGGCCCCAGCATTTT. This sequence encodes CASSLVIGGAWPQHF.

Concerning this clone: Within the sample, other DNA sequences also encode this same CDR3. The V call is TRBV7-2, the J call TRBJ2-1; tentative D call: TRBD2 (5 bases). The germline V and J ends were trimmed by 1 base and 5 bases, with 9 bases remaining between them. The CDR3 is 14 amino acids. Germline-derived CDR1 and CDR2 are SGHTA and FQGNSA. The CDR3 protein is CASSLGLADNEQFF. CDR3 in DNA: TGTGCCAGCAGCTTAGGGCTAGCTGACAATGAGCAGTTCTTC. The complete variable domain, with remaining parts taken from reference TRBV7-2 and TRBJ2-1, reads GAGVSQSPSNKVTEKGKDVELRCDPISGHTALYWYRQSLGQGLEFLIYFQGNSAPDKSGLPSDRFSAERTGGSVSTLTIQRTQQEDSAVYLCASSLGLADNEQFFGPGTRLTVL.

The CDR3 sequence is CASGQSDSNQPQHF. Here the CDR3 DNA reads TGTGCTAGCGGACAATCCGATAGCAATCAGCCCCAGCATTTT. The gene calls are TRBV2 and TRBJ1-5; tentatively, D is TRBD1 (5 bases). The CDR3 runs 14 residues. CDR1 and CDR2 from the germline V gene are SNHLY and FYNNEI.

The J gene is TRBJ2-5, the V gene TRBV5-6; D is unresolved. V dropped 1 base and J dropped 5 bases, with 3 bases sitting between them. The CDR3 runs to 11 residues. Germline V gene data show CDR1 as SGHDT and CDR2 as YYEEEE. CDR3 DNA: TGTGCCAGCAGCTTGTTGGAGACCCAGTACTTC. Its protein is CASSLLETQYF.

This chain uses TRBV11-2 with TRBJ2-1, with a tentative D call TRBD2 (6 bases). Germline V gives CDR1 SGHAT, CDR2 FQNNGV. V dropped 6 bases and J dropped 3 bases, with 18 bases sitting between them. This CDR3 has 16 residues. The CDR3 region has the DNA TGTGCCAGCAGTTCAGACGGGACTTCGAACTACAATGAGCAGTTCTTC. It codes for CASSSDGTSNYNEQFF. The full variable domain, with the rest looked up from reference TRBV11-2 and TRBJ2-1, is EAGVAQSPRYKIIEKRQSVAFWCNPISGHATLYWYQQILGQGPKLLIQFQNNGVVDDSQLPKDRFSAERLKGVDSTLKIQPAKLEDSAVYLCASSSDGTSNYNEQFFGPGTRLTVL.

The rearrangement links TRBV19 to TRBJ1-6; unclear D gene. Trimming stripped 2 bases from V and 8 bases from J, with 10 bases between. The CDR3 totals 14 residues. Looked up from germline, CDR1 is LNHDA and CDR2 is SQIVND (reference sequence). The CDR3 coding sequence is TGTGCCAGTAGTATACGTGCTTCGGATTCACCCCTCCACTTT. The encoded protein is CASSIRASDSPLHF.

This clone was recorded only once. The V and J genes are TRBV6-4 and TRBJ2-5, with D maybe TRBD1 (5 bases). The CDR3 totals 20 residues. Germline values: CDR1 MRHNA, CDR2 SNTAGT. Trimming took off 2 bases at V and 2 bases at J, with 27 bases between the two ends. In DNA form, the CDR3 reads TGTGCCAGCAGTGACCCCTTAGTGCAGGGCCCCTCCTACCTACAAGAGACCCAGTACTTC. Protein: CASSDPLVQGPSYLQETQYF.

This chain links TRBV7-9 with TRBJ1-6, with 7 nucleotides matching TRBD1. Germline-derived CDR1 and CDR2 are SEHNR and FQNEAQ (reference sequence). V was clipped by 5 bases and J by 0 bases; unmatched bases: 4. The CDR3 covers 16 residues. CDR3 residues: CASSQTGSSYNSPLHF. Here the CDR3 DNA reads TGTGCCAGCAGCCAGACAGGGAGCTCCTATAATTCACCCCTCCACTTT.